A selection of T cell receptor beta chains follows, all from one sample in a study of blood T cell repertoires in COVID-19. Profiled with immunoSEQ multiplex PCR; TCRdb holds only in-frame clones, not every one. The sample consists of about 400,000 clones, over 85% of them appearing once. The sequenced material came from PBMCs or T cells enriched from blood (not recorded which). These receptors originate from a woman aged 30 to 39 who had recovered from COVID-19. CDR3s include the opening cysteine and the closing phenylalanine or tryptophan. Fields, in order: clone size, J gene, D gene, V gene, CDR3 DNA, CDR3 protein. The D gene is left open where the match is weak. Only part of the rows carry a size: once, few, many, or a class if the clone is expanded.

NA | TRBJ1-1 | NA | TRBV2 | TGTGCCAGCAGCCACGACAGTGATGCTATGAACACTGAAGCTTTCTTT | CASSHDSDAMNTEAFF
once | TRBJ2-1 | NA | TRBV9 | TGTGCCAGCAGCGTAGGAGGACTATCCTACAATGAGCAGTTCTTC | CASSVGGLSYNEQFF
NA | TRBJ1-5 | TRBD1 | TRBV5-1 | TGCGCCAGCAGCTTCGGGACAGGCGATAATCAGCCCCAGCATTTT | CASSFGTGDNQPQHF
NA | TRBJ1-5 | TRBD1 | TRBV19 | TGTGCCAGTAGTAACCGGGACAGGGGGCCCAATCAGCCCCAGCATTTT | CASSNRDRGPNQPQHF
NA | TRBJ2-1 | TRBD2 | TRBV18 | TGTGCCAGCTCACCGGTGGGGACTAGGGGAAATGAGCAGTTCTTC | CASSPVGTRGNEQFF
NA | TRBJ1-1 | NA | TRBV7-8 | TGTGCCAGCAGCCCTACGGCAGGGCGCACTGAAGCTTTCTTT | CASSPTAGRTEAFF
NA | TRBJ1-2 | NA | TRBV7-9 | TGTGCCAGCAGCCCCCTCGGCAGGTCCGGTCGCTACACCTTC | CASSPLGRSGRYTF
NA | TRBJ1-3 | TRBD1 | TRBV7-8 | TGTGCCAGCAGCGACAGGGCAAGCTCTGGAAACACCATATATTTT | CASSDRASSGNTIYF
once | TRBJ2-4 | NA | TRBV2 | TGTGCCAGCAGTGACCCAGGGGACAAAAACATTCAGTACTTC | CASSDPGDKNIQYF
NA | TRBJ1-2 | NA | TRBV6-5 | TGTGCCAGCAGTCGACTGAAAGCAGGGGAAAATGGCTACACCTTC | CASSRLKAGENGYTF
NA | TRBJ2-1 | TRBD2 | TRBV4-1 | TGCGCCAGCAGCCAAGTCGGGACTAGTGCGCAGTTCTTC | CASSQVGTSAQFF
NA | TRBJ2-2 | TRBD1 | TRBV24-1 | TGTGCCACCAGTGATTACCGGGACAGAAACACCGGGGAGCTGTTTTTT | CATSDYRDRNTGELFF
NA | TRBJ2-7 | NA | TRBV30 | TGTGCCTGGAATCGGGGGCGGGGGACCTACGAGCAGTACTTC | CAWNRGRGTYEQYF
NA | TRBJ2-1 | TRBD1 | TRBV19 | TGTGCCAGTAGCCTCAGGGGGCAGCAGTTCTTC | CASSLRGQQFF
once | TRBJ2-3 | TRBD2 | TRBV29-1 | TGCAGCGCGAGCGGGAGGGGGGGCGCAGATACGCAGTATTTT | CSASGRGGADTQYF
NA | TRBJ2-7 | TRBD1 | TRBV5-6 | TGTGCCAGCAACCGAGGGTGGAGACAGGGGGATTACGAGCAGTACTTC | CASNRGWRQGDYEQYF
once | TRBJ2-1 | NA | TRBV11-2 | TGTGCCAGCAGCTCCTTAAGGGAGAGAGTCTACAATGAGCAGTTCTTC | CASSSLRERVYNEQFF
NA | TRBJ1-2 | TRBD1 | TRBV2 | TGTGCCAGCAGGGGAAACAGGGGGCGCTTGAGTGGCTACACCTTC | CASRGNRGRLSGYTF
NA | TRBJ2-7 | TRBD2 | TRBV6-5 | TGTGCCAGCAGAGCTAGCGGGAGTGTGGGGCAGTACTTC | CASRASGSVGQYF
NA | TRBJ1-2 | TRBD1 | TRBV11-2 | TGTGCCAGCAGCTTAGGACAGGGGGCTGGCTACACCTTC | CASSLGQGAGYTF
NA | TRBJ1-2 | TRBD1 | TRBV9 | TGTGCCAGCAGCGCTTGGGGACAGGGCGACTATGGCTACACCTTC | CASSAWGQGDYGYTF
NA | TRBJ1-1 | NA | TRBV5-1 | TGCGCCAGCAGCTTGGGCGAGAACACTGAAGCTTTCTTT | CASSLGENTEAFF
NA | TRBJ1-1 | TRBD1 | TRBV7-2 | TGTGCCAGCAGCCAGACAGGGTCGGTTTGGACTGAAGCTTTCTTT | CASSQTGSVWTEAFF
NA | TRBJ2-4 | NA | TRBV28 | TGTGCCAGCAGTCCCCCGACCCAGGGGGCCAAAAACATTCAGTACTTC | CASSPPTQGAKNIQYF
NA | TRBJ2-7 | NA | TRBV9 | TGTGCCAGCAGCGTAGGTATCGGGACTGCCTCCTACGAGCAGTACTTC | CASSVGIGTASYEQYF
NA | TRBJ2-2 | TRBD1 | TRBV5-6 | TGTGCCAGCAGCCCTACAGGGGTCGCCGGGGAGCTGTTTTTT | CASSPTGVAGELFF
once | TRBJ1-4 | NA | TRBV19 | TGTGCCAGTAGTCATACAGGGCCCCATGAAAAACTGTTTTTT | CASSHTGPHEKLFF
NA | TRBJ1-1 | TRBD1 | TRBV27 | TGTGCCAGCAGTTTCAGGGGGACTGAAGCTTTCTTT | CASSFRGTEAFF